This note documents a single T cell receptor (beta chain) sequence. Use of 60 Vbeta and 13 Jbeta primers characterized the PCR. TCRdb keeps only in-frame clones here, not all; method: immunoSEQ multiplex PCR. The repertoire has 95,000 to 150,000 clones, 50% to 80% of them found once; the top ten carry about 8.9%. V lost 2 bases to trimming and J lost 4 bases; unmatched junction nucleotides: 5. The length of the CDR3 is 15 residues. The germline CDR1 and CDR2 sequences are MDHEN and SYDVKM. This sample was included in a study of cytomegalovirus exposure and HLA in healthy donors. V is TRBV28 and J is TRBJ2-3, with 8 bases lining up with TRBD1. Sequenced: PBMCs. The clonotype was recovered from a woman aged 35 to 49 in good health and CMV-seropositive. The CDR3, as DNA: TGTGCCAGCAGTTTACAGCAGGGGGCCGCAGATACGCAGTATTTT. Translated: CASSLQQGAADTQYF.